The 19 T cell receptor beta chains reported below all come from one sample, sequenced in a study of control samples from healthy donors and cancer patients. Profiling relied on immunoSEQ multiplex PCR, and the TCRdb table lists in-frame clones only, not all of them. The table lists roughly 80,000 clones, just under 90% of them singletons. Material for sequencing was blood. The source of these receptors is a man aged 45-65 years in good health.

The chain links TRBV7-5 to TRBJ1-5. TRBV7-5 is assigned pseudogene status. The CDR3 contains 13 residues. As DNA, the CDR3 is TGTGCCAGAAGCTTAGCCAAGGATCAGCCCCAGCATTTT. The encoded protein is CARSLAKDQPQHF.

DNA of the CDR3: TGTGCCAGCAGCCCACTCGGCGGGGAGCTGTTTTTT. Encoded protein: CASSPLGGELFF. V is TRBV7-8 and J is TRBJ2-2; D is unclear. The V end lost 5 bases, the J end lost 7 bases, and 8 bases lay between the germline ends. The germline V gene encodes CDR1 SGHVS and CDR2 FQNEAQ. This CDR3 spans 12 amino acids.

The chain employs TRBV29-1 and TRBJ1-1; no clear D. The CDR3 is made up of 12 amino acids. V was shortened by 6 bases and J by 1 base, with 9 bases between the two germline ends. Germline CDR1 SQVTM, CDR2 ANQGSEA. CDR3 loop: CSVLSRNTEAFF. DNA for the CDR3: TGCAGCGTCTTGTCCAGGAACACTGAAGCTTTCTTT.

The chain uses TRBV5-1 and TRBJ2-3; 9 positions agree with TRBD1. The ends lost 4 bases at V and 6 bases at J; junction bases unmatched: 9. The CDR3 spans 15 residues. The germline gives CDR1 SGHRS, CDR2 YFSETQ. The CDR3 DNA follows: TGCGCCAGCAGCCTACAGGGGGCGGTTCAGGATACGCAGTATTTT. Translated, it gives CASSLQGAVQDTQYF.

The chain recombines TRBV30 with TRBJ2-1; weak D call: TRBD1 (6 bases). V dropped 0 bases and J dropped 3 bases, with 12 bases sitting between them. The CDR3 is 15 amino acids. Germline values: CDR1 GTSNPN, CDR2 SVGIG (reference sequence). The CDR3 reads CAWSVGGGHYNEQFF. CDR3 nucleotide sequence: TGTGCCTGGAGTGTGGGTGGGGGCCACTACAATGAGCAGTTCTTC.

This clone was seen a single time. This sample also contains other DNA sequences that code for the same CDR3. This chain joins TRBV6-1 and TRBJ1-5, with D possibly TRBD1 on 5 matching bases. This CDR3 has 15 amino acids. The germline V gene has CDR1 MNHNS and CDR2 SASEGT. Trimming took off 1 base at V and 1 base at J, with 8 bases between the two ends. The CDR3 loop is CASSEEGLSNQPQHF. The DNA of the CDR3 is TGTGCCAGCAGTGAAGAGGGGTTGAGCAATCAGCCCCAGCATTTT.

This sequence joins TRBV4-1 and TRBJ2-7, with 8 bases aligning to TRBD2. V gave up 3 bases and J gave up 2 bases; unmatched junction bases: 9. Germline values: CDR1 MGHRA, CDR2 YSYEKL. The CDR3 runs to 16 residues. CDR3 sequence reads: CASSHPGTRPPYEQYF. The CDR3 nucleotides are TGCGCCAGCAGCCACCCCGGGACTAGACCCCCCTACGAGCAGTACTTC.

The chain combines TRBV7-9 with TRBJ2-3; possibly TRBD2 for D (6 bases). Germline CDR1 SEHNR, CDR2 FQNEAQ (reference sequence). The CDR3 sequence is 14 residues long. Trimming removed 0 bases from V and 4 bases from J, with 8 bases in between. In DNA form, the CDR3 reads TGTGCCAGCAGCTTAGCGCAGCGGGCAGATACGCAGTATTTT. It specifies CASSLAQRADTQYF.

This sequence joins TRBV5-1 and TRBJ1-2; 8 bases fit TRBD1. This CDR3 spans 17 amino acids. Germline CDR1 reads SGHRS; CDR2 reads YFSETQ. The J segment lost 8 bases and the V segment lost 4 bases, leaving 19 bases of the junction unmatched. The DNA for the CDR3 is TGCGCCAGCAGCCCCCGGACAGGGCCCACTCCTAAGGGGGGCTACACCTTC. Its translation is CASSPRTGPTPKGGYTF. Variable domain in full (rest from reference TRBV5-1 and TRBJ1-2): KAGVTQTPRYLIKTRGQQVTLSCSPISGHRSVSWYQQTPGQGLQFLFEYFSETQRNKGNFPGRFSGRQFSNSRSEMNVSTLELGDSALYLCASSPRTGPTPKGGYTFGSGTRLTVV.

This rearrangement joins TRBV20-1 to TRBJ2-1; D tentatively reads TRBD1 or TRBD2 (5 bases each). CDR1 and CDR2 from the germline V gene are DFQATT and SNEGSKA (reference sequence). The V end lost 3 bases, the J end lost 7 bases, and 7 bases lay between the germline ends. The length of the CDR3 is 11 residues. CDR3 bases: TGCAGTGCTAGGAGGGGTAATGAGCAGTTCTTC. This translates into CSARRGNEQFF.

This clone was recorded a few times. The chain employs TRBV3-1 (or the pseudogene TRBV3-2) and TRBJ1-2; TRBD1 matches at 9 bases. V gave up 4 bases and J gave up 8 bases; unmatched junction bases: 14. Germline V lookup: CDR1 LGHDT, CDR2 YNNKEL (reference sequence). The CDR3 sequence is 16 residues long. The CDR3 nucleotides are TGTGCCAGCAGCCCTACCCAACAGGGGGCGGTTCGGGGCTACACCTTC. Its protein product is CASSPTQQGAVRGYTF.

This chain's CDR3 is CATSPRRQGKQPQHF. CDR3 coding DNA: TGTGCCACCAGCCCACGAAGACAGGGAAAACAGCCCCAGCATTTT. This chain uses TRBV15 with TRBJ1-5; 7 nucleotides agree with TRBD1. With 5 bases clipped from V and 7 bases from J, the junction kept 11 bases outside the gene matches. The CDR3 consists of 15 residues. Germline V lookup: CDR1 LNHNV, CDR2 YYDKDF (reference sequence).

In this sample, this clone turned up once. The chain employs TRBV18 and TRBJ2-1; 12 bases are a match to TRBD2. The CDR3 has 16 residues. Per the germline V gene, CDR1 is KGHSH and CDR2 is LQKENI. J lost 6 bases, V lost 2 bases, and 5 bases had no gene match. In DNA form, the CDR3 reads TGTGCCAGCTCACCAGCTAGCGGGGGGGCAGGCAATGAGCAGTTCTTC. Its protein is CASSPASGGAGNEQFF.

The rearrangement joins TRBV11-3 to TRBJ2-5, with no clear D. The CDR3 totals 15 residues. Germline values: CDR1 SGHNT, CDR2 YENEEA. V was cut by 5 bases and J by 5 bases, with 18 bases left in between. The CDR3 sequence: CASSPVGVLGETQYF. DNA of the CDR3: TGTGCCAGCAGCCCCGTTGGGGTCTTGGGGGAGACCCAGTACTTC.

This clone appeared a single time. The CDR3 is CASKFNEKLFF. The CDR3, as DNA: TGTGCCAGCAAATTTAATGAAAAACTGTTTTTT. The V and J genes are TRBV2 and TRBJ1-4; D ambiguous. With 7 bases removed from V and 4 bases from J, the gap between germline ends came to 4 bases. Germline CDR1 reads SNHLY; CDR2 reads FYNNEI. The CDR3 spans 11 residues.

The chain couples TRBV14 to TRBJ2-7; 8 bases agree with TRBD1. Germline V CDR1 and CDR2: SGHDN, FVKESK. V trimming: 3 bases; J trimming: 10 bases; junction bases outside the gene matches: 5. The CDR3 is 12 amino acids. The CDR3 DNA sequence: TGTGCCAGCAGCCACCCGACAGGGGTTCAGTACTTC. Its protein is CASSHPTGVQYF.

This clone has a single count. The genes are TRBV4-1 and TRBJ2-1; 12 nucleotides align to TRBD2. This CDR3 is built from 16 residues. Trimming at V came to 3 bases and at J to 5 bases, leaving 5 bases not matched to a gene. CDR1 and CDR2 (germline): MGHRA, YSYEKL. The CDR3 nucleotides are TGCGCCAGCAGCCAGGACCCTAGCGGGGGGGACAATGAGCAGTTCTTC. It specifies CASSQDPSGGDNEQFF.

This clone is a singleton in its sample. V gene TRBV5-4 combines with J gene TRBJ1-2; D remains unclear. Trimming cost V 4 bases and J 3 bases, with 16 bases left between them. Germline loops: CDR1 SGHNT, CDR2 YYREEE (reference sequence). CDR3 length: 15 residues. The CDR3 is CASSPAKGRDYGYTF. In DNA form, the CDR3 reads TGTGCCAGCAGCCCGGCGAAGGGCCGAGACTATGGCTACACCTTC.

This clone occurred a few times. The rearrangement joins TRBV9 to TRBJ1-1, with D possibly being TRBD1 (5 bases). CDR3 size: 15 residues. Trimming stripped 2 bases from V and 3 bases from J, with 14 bases between. CDR1 SGDLS and CDR2 YYNGEE come from the germline V gene. CDR3 protein: CASSVSSGQHTEAFF. CDR3 bases: TGTGCCAGCAGCGTTAGTTCGGGGCAGCACACTGAAGCTTTCTTT.